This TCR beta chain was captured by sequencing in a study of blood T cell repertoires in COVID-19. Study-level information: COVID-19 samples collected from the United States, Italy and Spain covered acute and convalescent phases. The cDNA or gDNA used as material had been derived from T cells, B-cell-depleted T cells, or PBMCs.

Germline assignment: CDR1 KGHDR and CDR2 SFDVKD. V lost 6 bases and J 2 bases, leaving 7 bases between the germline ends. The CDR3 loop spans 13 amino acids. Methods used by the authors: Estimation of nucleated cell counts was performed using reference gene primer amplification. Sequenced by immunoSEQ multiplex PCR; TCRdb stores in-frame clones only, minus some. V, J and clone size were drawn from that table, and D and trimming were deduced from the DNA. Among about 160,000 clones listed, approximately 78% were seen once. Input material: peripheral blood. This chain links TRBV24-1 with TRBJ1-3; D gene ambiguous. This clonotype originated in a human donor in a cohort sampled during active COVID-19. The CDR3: CATSLGAGNTIYF. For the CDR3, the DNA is TGTGCCACCAGTCTAGGCGCTGGAAACACCATATATTTT.